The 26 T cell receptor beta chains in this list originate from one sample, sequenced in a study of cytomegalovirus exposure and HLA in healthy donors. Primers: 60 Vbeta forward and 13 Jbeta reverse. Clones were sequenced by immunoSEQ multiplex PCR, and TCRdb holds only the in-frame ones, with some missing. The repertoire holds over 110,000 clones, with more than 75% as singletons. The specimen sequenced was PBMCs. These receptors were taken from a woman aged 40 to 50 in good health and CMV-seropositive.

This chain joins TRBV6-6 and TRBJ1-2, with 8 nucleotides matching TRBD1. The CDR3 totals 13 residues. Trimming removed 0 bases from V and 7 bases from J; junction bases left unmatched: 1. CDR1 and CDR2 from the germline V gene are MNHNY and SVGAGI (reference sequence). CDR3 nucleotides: TGTGCCAGCAGTTACTCCGGGACAGGTGGCTACACCTTC. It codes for CASSYSGTGGYTF.

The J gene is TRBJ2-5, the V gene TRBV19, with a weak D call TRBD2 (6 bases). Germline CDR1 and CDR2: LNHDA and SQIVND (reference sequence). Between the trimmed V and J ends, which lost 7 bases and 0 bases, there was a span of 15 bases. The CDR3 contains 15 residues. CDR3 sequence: CASTPTGGDQETQYF. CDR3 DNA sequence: TGTGCCAGTACCCCTACAGGCGGGGACCAAGAGACCCAGTACTTC.

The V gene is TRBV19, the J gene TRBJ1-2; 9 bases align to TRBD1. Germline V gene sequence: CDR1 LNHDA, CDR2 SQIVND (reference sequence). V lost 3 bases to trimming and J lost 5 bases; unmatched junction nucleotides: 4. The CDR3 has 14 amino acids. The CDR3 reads CASSMIDRGYGYTF. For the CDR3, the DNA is TGTGCCAGTAGTATGATTGACAGGGGGTATGGCTACACCTTC.

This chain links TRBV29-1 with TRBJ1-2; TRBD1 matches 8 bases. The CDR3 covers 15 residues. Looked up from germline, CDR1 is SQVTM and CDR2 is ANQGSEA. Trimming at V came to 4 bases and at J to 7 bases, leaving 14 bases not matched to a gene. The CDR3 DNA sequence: TGCAGCGTTGTGCTTTCCGGGAACAGGGGGGTTGGCTACACCTTC. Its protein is CSVVLSGNRGVGYTF.

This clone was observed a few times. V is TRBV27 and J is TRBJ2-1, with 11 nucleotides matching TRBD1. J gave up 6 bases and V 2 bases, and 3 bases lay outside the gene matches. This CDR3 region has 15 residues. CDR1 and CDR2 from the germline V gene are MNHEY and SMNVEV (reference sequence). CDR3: CASSLGDRGINEQFF. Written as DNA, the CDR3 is TGTGCCAGCAGTTTAGGGGACAGGGGGATCAATGAGCAGTTCTTC.

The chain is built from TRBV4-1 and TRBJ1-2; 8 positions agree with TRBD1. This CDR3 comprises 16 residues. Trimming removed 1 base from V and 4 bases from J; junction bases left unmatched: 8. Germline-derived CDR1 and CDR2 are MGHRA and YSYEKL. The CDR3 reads CASSQGPGGASYGYTF. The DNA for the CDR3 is TGCGCCAGCAGCCAAGGCCCAGGGGGCGCCAGCTATGGCTACACCTTC.

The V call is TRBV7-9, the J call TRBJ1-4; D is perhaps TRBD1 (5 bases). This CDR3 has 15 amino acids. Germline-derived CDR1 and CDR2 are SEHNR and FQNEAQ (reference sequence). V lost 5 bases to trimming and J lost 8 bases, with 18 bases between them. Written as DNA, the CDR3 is TGTGCCAGCAGCCCCCCCCTAGGGGCGGGGGAAAAACTGTTTTTT. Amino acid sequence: CASSPPLGAGEKLFF. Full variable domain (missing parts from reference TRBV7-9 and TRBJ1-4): DTGVSQNPRHKITKRGQNVTFRCDPISEHNRLYWYRQTLGQGPEFLTYFQNEAQLEKSRLLSDRFSAERPKGSFSTLEIQRTEQGDSAMYLCASSPPLGAGEKLFFGSGTQLSVL.

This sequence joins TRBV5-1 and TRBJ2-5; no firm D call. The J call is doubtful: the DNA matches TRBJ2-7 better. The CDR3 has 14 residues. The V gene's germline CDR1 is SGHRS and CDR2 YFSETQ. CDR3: CASSLGGRSYEQYF. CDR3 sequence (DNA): TGCGCCAGCAGCTTGGGAGGCAGATCCTACGAGCAGTACTTC.

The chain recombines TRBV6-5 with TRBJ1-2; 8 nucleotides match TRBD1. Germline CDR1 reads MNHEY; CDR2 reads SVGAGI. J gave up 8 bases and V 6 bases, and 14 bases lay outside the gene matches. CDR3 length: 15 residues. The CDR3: CASSTLRDRWLGYTF. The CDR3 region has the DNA TGTGCCAGCAGCACCCTCCGGGACAGGTGGCTGGGCTACACCTTC.

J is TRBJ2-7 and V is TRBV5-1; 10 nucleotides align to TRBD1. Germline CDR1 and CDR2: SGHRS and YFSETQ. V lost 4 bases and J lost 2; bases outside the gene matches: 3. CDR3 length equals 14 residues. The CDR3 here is CASSVDRGTYEQYF. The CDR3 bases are TGCGCCAGCAGCGTGGACAGGGGGACCTACGAGCAGTACTTC.

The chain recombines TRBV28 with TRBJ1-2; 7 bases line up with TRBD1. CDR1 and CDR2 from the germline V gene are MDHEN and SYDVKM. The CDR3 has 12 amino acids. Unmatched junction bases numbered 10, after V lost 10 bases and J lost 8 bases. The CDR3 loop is CAIQGQVNGYTF. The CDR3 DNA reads TGTGCCATCCAAGGACAGGTGAACGGCTACACCTTC.

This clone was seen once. CDR3 region: CASSFGGVRGYTF. The CDR3 DNA is TGTGCCAGCAGCTTTGGCGGGGTTCGGGGCTACACCTTC. The V gene is TRBV11-3, the J gene TRBJ1-2, with no clear D. V lost 3 bases and J lost 8, with 13 bases in between. This CDR3 is 13 amino acids long. CDR1 SGHNT and CDR2 YENEEA come from the germline V gene.

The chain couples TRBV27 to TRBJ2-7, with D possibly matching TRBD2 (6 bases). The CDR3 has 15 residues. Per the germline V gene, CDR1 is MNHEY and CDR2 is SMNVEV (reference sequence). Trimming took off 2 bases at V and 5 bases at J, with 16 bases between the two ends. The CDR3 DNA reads TGTGCCAGCAGTTTAGGAAGGGACGGCGGGAACGAGCAGTACTTC. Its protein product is CASSLGRDGGNEQYF.

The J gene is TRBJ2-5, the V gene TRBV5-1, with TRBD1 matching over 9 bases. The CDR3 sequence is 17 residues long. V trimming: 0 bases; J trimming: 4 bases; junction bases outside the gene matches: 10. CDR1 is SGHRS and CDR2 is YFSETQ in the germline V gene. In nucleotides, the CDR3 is TGCGCCAGCAGCTTGGGCCCCGGGACAGGGTTTGCAGAGACCCAGTACTTC. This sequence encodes CASSLGPGTGFAETQYF.

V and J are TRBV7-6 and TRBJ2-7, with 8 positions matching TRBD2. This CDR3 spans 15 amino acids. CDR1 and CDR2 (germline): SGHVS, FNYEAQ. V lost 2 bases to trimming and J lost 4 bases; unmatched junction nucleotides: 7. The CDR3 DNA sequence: TGTGCCAGCAGCTTACAAGCGGGAGAAAGGTACGAGCAGTACTTC. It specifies CASSLQAGERYEQYF.

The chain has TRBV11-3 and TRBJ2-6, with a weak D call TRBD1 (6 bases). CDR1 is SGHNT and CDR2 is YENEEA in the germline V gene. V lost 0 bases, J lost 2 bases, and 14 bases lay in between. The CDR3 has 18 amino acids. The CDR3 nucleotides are TGTGCCAGCAGCTTAGATCAAGGGGGTTCGGCTGGGGCCAACGTCCTGACTTTC. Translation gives CASSLDQGGSAGANVLTF.

The DNA of the CDR3 is TGTGCCTGGAGTGTAAATCCTAGCTTCTCTGGAAACACCATATATTTT. It encodes CAWSVNPSFSGNTIYF. The chain links TRBV30 to TRBJ1-3; the D is unclear. Trimming removed 0 bases at V and 0 bases at J, with 12 bases between. CDR1 and CDR2 from the germline V gene are GTSNPN and SVGIG (reference sequence). This CDR3 comprises 16 residues.

The CDR3 is CASSLGQGDQPQHF. The CDR3 DNA reads as TGTGCCAGCAGCTTAGGCCAGGGGGATCAGCCCCAGCATTTT. The rearrangement links TRBV7-9 to TRBJ1-5; 7 bases fit TRBD1. J was trimmed by 5 bases and V by 1 base; bases with no gene match: 2. This CDR3 has 14 residues. Germline V gene data show CDR1 as SEHNR and CDR2 as FQNEAQ (reference sequence).

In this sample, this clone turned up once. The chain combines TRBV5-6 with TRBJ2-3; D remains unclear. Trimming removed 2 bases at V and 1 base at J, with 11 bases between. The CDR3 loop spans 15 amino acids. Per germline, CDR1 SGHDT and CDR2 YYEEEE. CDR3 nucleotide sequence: TGTGCCAGCAGCTTTTTCTCCCTCGGCACAGATACGCAGTATTTT. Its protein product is CASSFFSLGTDTQYF. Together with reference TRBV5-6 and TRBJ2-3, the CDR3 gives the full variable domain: DAGVTQSPTHLIKTRGQQVTLRCSPKSGHDTVSWYQQALGQGPQFIFQYYEEEERQRGNFPDRFSGHQFPNYSSELNVNALLLGDSALYLCASSFFSLGTDTQYFGPGTRLTVL.

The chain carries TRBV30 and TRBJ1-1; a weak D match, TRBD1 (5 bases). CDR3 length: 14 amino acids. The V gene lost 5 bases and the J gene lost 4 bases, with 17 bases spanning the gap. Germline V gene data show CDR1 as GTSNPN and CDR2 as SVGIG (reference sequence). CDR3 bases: TGTGCCTGGGGGAAGGGGCCGGGAGGCACTGAAGCTTTCTTT. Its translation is CAWGKGPGGTEAFF.

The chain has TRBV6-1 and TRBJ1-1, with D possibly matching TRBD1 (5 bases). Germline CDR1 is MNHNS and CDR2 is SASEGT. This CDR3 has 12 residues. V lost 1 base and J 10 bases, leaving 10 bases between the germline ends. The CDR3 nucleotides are TGTGCCAGCAGTGAAGGGCAGGGCGCAGCTTTCTTT. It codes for CASSEGQGAAFF.

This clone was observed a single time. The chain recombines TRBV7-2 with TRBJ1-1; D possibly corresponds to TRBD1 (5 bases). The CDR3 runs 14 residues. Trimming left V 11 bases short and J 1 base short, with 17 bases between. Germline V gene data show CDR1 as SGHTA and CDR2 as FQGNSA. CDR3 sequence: CAEARGQRNTEAFF. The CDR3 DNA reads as TGTGCCGAGGCTCGTGGACAACGGAACACTGAAGCTTTCTTT.

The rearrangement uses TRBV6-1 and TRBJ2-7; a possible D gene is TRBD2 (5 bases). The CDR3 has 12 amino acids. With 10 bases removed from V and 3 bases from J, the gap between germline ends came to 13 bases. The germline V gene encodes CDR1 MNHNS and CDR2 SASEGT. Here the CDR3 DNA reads TGTGCCACAGCCGGGGTGGGCTACGAGCAGTACTTC. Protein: CATAGVGYEQYF.

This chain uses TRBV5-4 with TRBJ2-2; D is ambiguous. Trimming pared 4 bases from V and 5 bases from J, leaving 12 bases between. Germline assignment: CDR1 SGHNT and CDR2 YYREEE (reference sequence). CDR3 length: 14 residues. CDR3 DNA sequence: TGTGCCAGCAGCACAGCTCGTGGGACCGGGGAGCTGTTTTTT. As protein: CASSTARGTGELFF.

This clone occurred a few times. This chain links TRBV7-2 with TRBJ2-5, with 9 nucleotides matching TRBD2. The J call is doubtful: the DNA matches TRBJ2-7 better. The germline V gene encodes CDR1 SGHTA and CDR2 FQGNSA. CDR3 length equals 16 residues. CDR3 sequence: CASSQGRTSVVYEQYF. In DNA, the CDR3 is TGTGCCAGCAGCCAGGGGAGGACTAGCGTCGTCTACGAGCAGTACTTC.

The CDR3 DNA follows: TGTGCCAGCAGCCAAGATCGACTAGCGGGATACCCTGGGGCCAACGTCCTGACTTTC. Encoded protein: CASSQDRLAGYPGANVLTF. The chain links TRBV14 to TRBJ2-6; 11 bases match TRBD2. CDR1 is SGHDN and CDR2 is FVKESK in the germline V gene. The CDR3 has 19 amino acids. The V segment lost 0 bases and the J segment 2 bases; nucleotides outside the gene matches: 6.